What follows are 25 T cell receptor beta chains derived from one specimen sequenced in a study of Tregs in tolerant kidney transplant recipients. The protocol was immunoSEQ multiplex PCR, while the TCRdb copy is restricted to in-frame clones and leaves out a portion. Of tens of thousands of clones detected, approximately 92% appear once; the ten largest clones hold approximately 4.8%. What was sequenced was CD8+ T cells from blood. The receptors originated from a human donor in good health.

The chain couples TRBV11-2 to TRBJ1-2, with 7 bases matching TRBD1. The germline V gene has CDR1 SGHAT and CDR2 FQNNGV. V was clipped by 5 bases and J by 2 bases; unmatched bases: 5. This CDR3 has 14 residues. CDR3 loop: CASSGTAENYGYTF. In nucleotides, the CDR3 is TGTGCCAGCAGCGGGACAGCGGAAAACTATGGCTACACCTTC.

The CDR3 reads CASGLVRRDSVNTEAFF. In DNA form, the CDR3 reads TGTGCTAGTGGTTTGGTACGAAGGGATTCTGTGAACACTGAAGCTTTCTTT. J is TRBJ1-1 and V is TRBV12-5; no clear D gene. This CDR3 contains 17 residues. Trimming shortened V by 0 bases and J by 0 bases, and 14 bases separated the two germline ends. CDR1 is LGHNT and CDR2 is FRNRAP in the germline V gene.

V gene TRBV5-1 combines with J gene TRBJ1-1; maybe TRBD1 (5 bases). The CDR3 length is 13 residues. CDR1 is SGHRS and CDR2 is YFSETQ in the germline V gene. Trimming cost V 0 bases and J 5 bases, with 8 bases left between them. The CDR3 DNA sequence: TGCGCCAGCAGCTTGGGTGGGGGGACTGAAGCTTTCTTT. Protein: CASSLGGGTEAFF.

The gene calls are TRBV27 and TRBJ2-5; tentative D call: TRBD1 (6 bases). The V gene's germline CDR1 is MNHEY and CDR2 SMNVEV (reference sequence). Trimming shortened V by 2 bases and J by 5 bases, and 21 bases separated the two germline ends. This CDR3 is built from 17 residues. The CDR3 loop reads CASSLTAPTGDRETQYF. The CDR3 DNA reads TGTGCCAGCAGTTTAACCGCCCCGACAGGAGACCGGGAGACCCAGTACTTC.

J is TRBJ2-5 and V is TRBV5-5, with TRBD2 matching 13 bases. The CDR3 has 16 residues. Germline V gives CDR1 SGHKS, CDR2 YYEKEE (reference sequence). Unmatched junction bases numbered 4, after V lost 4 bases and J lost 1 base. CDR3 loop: CASSPTSGGSQETQYF. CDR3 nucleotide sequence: TGTGCCAGCAGCCCGACTAGCGGGGGGTCCCAAGAGACCCAGTACTTC.

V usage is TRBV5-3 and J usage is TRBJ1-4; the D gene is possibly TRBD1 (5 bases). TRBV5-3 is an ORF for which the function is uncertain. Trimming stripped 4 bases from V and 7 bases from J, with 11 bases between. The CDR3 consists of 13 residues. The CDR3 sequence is CARSVGLCEKLFF. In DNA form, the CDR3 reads TGTGCCAGAAGCGTGGGACTTTGTGAAAAACTGTTTTTT.

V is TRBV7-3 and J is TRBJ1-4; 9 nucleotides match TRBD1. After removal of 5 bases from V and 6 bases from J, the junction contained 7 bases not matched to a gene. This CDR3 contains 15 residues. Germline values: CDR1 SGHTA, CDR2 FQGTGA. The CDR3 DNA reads TGTGCCAGCAGCCCCACAGGGGGCGTGCATGAAAAACTGTTTTTT. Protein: CASSPTGGVHEKLFF.

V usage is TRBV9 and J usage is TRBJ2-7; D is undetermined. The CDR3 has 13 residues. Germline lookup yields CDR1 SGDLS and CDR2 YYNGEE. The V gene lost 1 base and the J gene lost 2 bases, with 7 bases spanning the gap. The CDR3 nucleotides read TGTGCCAGCAGCGTAAGTACAGCCTACGAGCAGTACTTC. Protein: CASSVSTAYEQYF.

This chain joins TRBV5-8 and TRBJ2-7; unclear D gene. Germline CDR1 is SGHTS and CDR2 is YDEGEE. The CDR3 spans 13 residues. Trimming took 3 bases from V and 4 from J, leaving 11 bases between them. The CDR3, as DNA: TGTGCCAGCAGCTCTCCGGACCTATACGAGCAGTACTTC. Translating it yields CASSSPDLYEQYF.

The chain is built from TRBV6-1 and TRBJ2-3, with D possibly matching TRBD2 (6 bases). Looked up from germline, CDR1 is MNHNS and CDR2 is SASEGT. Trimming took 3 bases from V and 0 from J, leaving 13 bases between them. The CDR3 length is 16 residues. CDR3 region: CASSDRLAESTDTQYF. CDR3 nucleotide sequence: TGTGCCAGCAGTGATCGGTTAGCGGAGAGCACAGATACGCAGTATTTT.

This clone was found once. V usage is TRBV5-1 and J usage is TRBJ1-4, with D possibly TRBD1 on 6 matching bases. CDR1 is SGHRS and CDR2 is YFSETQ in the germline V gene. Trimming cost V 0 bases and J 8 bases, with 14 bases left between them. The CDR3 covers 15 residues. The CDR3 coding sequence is TGCGCCAGCAGCTTGGGTTACAGGGCAGGGGAAAAACTGTTTTTT. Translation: CASSLGYRAGEKLFF.

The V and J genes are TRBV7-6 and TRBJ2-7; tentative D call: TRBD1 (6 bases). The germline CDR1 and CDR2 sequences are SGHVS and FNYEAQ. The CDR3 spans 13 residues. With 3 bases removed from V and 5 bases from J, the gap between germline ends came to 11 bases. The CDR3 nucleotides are TGTGCCAGCAGCTTCTCCGACAGGCACGAGCAGTACTTC. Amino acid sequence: CASSFSDRHEQYF.

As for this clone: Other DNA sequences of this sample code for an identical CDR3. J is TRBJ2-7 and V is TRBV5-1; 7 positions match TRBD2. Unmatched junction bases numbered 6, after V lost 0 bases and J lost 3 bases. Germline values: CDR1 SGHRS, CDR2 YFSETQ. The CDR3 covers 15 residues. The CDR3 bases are TGCGCCAGCAGCTTGGCGGGAGGTTTGTTCTACGAGCAGTACTTC. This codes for CASSLAGGLFYEQYF.

The CDR3 DNA reads as TGTGCCAGCAGCTTAGCTGGCGTCCGGGAGACCCAGTACTTC. This translates into CASSLAGVRETQYF. The V and J genes are TRBV7-2 and TRBJ2-5, with unresolved D. The CDR3 covers 14 residues. Germline CDR1 reads SGHTA; CDR2 reads FQGNSA. V was pared by 0 bases and J by 5 bases, with 10 bases between.

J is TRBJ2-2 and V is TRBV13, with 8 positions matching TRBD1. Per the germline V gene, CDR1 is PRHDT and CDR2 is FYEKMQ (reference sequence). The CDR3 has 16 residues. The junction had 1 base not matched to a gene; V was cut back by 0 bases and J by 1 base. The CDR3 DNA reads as TGTGCCAGCAGCTTAGGCGGACAGGGGAACACCGGGGAGCTGTTTTTT. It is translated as CASSLGGQGNTGELFF.

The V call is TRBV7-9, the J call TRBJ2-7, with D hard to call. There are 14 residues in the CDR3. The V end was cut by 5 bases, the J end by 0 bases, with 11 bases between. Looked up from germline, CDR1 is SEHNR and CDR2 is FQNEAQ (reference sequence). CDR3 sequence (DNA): TGTGCCAGCAGCCCCCCCGTCGGCTCCTACGAGCAGTACTTC. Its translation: CASSPPVGSYEQYF.

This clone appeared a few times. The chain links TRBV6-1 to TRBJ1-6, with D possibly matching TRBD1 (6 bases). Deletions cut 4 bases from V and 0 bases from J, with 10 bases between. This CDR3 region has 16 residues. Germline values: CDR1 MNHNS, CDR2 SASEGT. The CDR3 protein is CASSGQESSYNSPLHF. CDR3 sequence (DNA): TGTGCCAGCAGTGGACAGGAAAGCTCCTATAATTCACCCCTCCACTTT.

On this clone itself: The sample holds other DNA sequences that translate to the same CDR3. The DNA for the CDR3 is TGTGCCAGCAGGGGGACCGGTTACAATGAGCAGTTCTTC. It codes for CASRGTGYNEQFF. V and J are TRBV27 and TRBJ2-1, with D perhaps matching TRBD1 or TRBD2 (5 bases each). Trimming removed 6 bases from V and 4 bases from J, with 10 bases in between. Germline V lookup: CDR1 MNHEY, CDR2 SMNVEV (reference sequence). CDR3 length equals 13 residues.

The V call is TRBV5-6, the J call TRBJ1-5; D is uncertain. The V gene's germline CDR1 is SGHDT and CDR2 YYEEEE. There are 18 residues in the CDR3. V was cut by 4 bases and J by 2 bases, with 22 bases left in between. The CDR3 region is CASSMSPVGGDRNQPQHF. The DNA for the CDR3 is TGTGCCAGCAGCATGTCCCCGGTCGGCGGGGATCGCAATCAGCCCCAGCATTTT.

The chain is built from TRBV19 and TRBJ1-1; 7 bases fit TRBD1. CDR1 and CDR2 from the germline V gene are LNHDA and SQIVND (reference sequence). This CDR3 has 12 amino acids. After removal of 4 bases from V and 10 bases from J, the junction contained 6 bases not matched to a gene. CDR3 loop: CASSRDSSRAFF. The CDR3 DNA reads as TGTGCCAGTAGTAGGGACAGTTCTAGAGCTTTCTTT. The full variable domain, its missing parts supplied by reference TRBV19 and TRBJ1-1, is DGGITQSPKYLFRKEGQNVTLSCEQNLNHDAMYWYRQDPGQGLRLIYYSQIVNDFQKGDIAEGYSVSREKKESFPLTVTSAQKNPTAFYLCASSRDSSRAFFGQGTRLTVV.

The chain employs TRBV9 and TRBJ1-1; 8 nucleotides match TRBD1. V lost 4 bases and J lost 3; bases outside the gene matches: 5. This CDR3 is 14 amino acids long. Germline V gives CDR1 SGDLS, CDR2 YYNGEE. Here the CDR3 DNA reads TGTGCCAGCAGCCTCAGGGGGCTTGACACTGAAGCTTTCTTT. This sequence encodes CASSLRGLDTEAFF.

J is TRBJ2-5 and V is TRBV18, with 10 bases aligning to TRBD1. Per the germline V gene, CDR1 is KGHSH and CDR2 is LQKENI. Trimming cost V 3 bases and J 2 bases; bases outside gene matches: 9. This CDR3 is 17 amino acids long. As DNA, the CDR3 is TGTGCCAGCTCACCGGGGGGACAGGGGTACTATCAAGAGACCCAGTACTTC. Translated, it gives CASSPGGQGYYQETQYF.

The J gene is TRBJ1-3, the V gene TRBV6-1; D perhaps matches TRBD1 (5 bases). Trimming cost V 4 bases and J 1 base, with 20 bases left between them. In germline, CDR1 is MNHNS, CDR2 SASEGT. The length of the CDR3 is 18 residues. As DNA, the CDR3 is TGTGCCAGCAGTGGGGGCGCGGGGGGACCCCGTTCTGGAAACACCATATATTTT. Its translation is CASSGGAGGPRSGNTIYF.

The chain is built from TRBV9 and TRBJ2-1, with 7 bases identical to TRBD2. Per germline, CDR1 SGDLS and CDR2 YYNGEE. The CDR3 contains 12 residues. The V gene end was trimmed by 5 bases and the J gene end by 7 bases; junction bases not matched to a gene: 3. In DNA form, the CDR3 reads TGTGCCAGCAGTTACGGGGGGAATGAGCAGTTCTTC. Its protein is CASSYGGNEQFF.

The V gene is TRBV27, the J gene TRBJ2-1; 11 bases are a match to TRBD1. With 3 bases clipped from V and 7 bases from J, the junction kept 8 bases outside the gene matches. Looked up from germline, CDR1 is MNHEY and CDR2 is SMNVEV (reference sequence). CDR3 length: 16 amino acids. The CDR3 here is CASSFGPGQGGNEQFF. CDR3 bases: TGTGCCAGCAGTTTTGGCCCGGGACAGGGGGGGAATGAGCAGTTCTTC.